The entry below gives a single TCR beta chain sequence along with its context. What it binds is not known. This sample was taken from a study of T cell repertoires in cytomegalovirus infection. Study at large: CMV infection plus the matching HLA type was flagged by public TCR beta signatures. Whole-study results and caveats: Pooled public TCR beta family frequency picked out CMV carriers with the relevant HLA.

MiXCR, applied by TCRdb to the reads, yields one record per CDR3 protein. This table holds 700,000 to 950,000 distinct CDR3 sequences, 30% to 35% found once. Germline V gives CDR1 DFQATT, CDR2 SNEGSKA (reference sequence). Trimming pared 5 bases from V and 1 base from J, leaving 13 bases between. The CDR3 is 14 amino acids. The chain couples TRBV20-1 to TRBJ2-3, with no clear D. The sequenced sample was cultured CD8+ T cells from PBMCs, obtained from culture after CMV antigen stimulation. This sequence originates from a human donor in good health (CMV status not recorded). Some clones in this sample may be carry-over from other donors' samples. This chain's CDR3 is CSADPLNGTDTQYF. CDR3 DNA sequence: TGCAGTGCTGACCCCCTCAACGGCACAGATACGCAGTATTTT.